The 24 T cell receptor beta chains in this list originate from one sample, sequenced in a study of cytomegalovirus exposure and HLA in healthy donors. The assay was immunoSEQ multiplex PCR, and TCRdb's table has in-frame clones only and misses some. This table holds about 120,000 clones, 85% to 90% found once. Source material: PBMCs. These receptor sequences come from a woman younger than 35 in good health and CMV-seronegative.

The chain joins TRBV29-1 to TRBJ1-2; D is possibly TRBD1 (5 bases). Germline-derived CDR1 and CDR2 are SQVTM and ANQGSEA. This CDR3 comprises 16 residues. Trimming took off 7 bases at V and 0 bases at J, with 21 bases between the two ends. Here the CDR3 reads CSGESMGGGSNYGYTF. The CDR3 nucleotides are TGCAGCGGCGAATCCATGGGGGGAGGATCTAACTATGGCTACACCTTC.

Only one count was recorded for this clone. CDR3 amino acids: CASSPQGPPSPQHF. DNA for the CDR3: TGTGCCAGCTCACCTCAGGGGCCTCCTTCGCCCCAGCATTTT. The chain combines TRBV18 with TRBJ1-5, with D possibly being TRBD1 (6 bases). The V end was cut by 3 bases, the J end by 9 bases, with 15 bases between. The CDR3 runs to 14 residues. Germline CDR1 KGHSH, CDR2 LQKENI.

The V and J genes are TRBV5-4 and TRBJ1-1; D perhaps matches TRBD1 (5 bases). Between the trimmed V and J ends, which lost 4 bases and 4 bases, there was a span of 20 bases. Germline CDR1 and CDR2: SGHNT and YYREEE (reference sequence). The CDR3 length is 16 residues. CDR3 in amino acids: CASSPGRGVGPTEAFF. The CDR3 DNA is TGTGCCAGCAGCCCTGGGAGGGGTGTCGGACCCACTGAAGCTTTCTTT.

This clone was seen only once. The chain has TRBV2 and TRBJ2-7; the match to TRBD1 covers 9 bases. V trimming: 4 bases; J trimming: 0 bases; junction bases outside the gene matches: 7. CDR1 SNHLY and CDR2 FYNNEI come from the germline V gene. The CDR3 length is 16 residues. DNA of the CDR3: TGTGCCAGCAGTGGATTCGGGACAGGGAGCTCCTACGAGCAGTACGTC. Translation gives CASSGFGTGSSYEQYV.

DNA for the CDR3: TGCGCCAGCATTCCCGGGGGGTCAGATACGCAGTATTTT. Encoded protein: CASIPGGSDTQYF. The chain employs TRBV5-1 and TRBJ2-3; the match to TRBD2 covers 7 bases. J gave up 4 bases and V 6 bases, and 5 bases lay outside the gene matches. The CDR3 has 13 amino acids. Germline V lookup: CDR1 SGHRS, CDR2 YFSETQ.

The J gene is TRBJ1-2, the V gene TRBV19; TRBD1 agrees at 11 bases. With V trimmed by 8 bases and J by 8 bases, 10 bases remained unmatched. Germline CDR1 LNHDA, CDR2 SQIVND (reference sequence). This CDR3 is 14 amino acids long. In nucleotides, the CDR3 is TGTGCCAGTCGGACAGGGGGCGCGATGCGGGGCTACACCTTC. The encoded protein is CASRTGGAMRGYTF.

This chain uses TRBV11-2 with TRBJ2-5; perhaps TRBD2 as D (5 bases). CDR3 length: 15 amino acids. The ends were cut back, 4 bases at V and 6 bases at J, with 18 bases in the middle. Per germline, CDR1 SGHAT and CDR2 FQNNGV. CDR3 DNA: TGTGCCAGCAGCTCTTCTAGCAGAAATGACCAGACCCAGTACTTC. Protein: CASSSSSRNDQTQYF.

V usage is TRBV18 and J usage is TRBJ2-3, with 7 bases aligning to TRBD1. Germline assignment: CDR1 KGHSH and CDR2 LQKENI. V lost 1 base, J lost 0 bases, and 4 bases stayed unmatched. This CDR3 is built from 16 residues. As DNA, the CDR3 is TGTGCCAGCTCACCACTACTGGGACAGAGCACAGATACGCAGTATTTT. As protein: CASSPLLGQSTDTQYF.

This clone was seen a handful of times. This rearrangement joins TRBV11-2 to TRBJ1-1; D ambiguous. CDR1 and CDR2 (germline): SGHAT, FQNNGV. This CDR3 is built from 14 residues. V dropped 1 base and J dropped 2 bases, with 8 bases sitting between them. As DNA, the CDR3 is TGTGCCAGCAGCTTAGTCCAGTATAACACTGAAGCTTTCTTT. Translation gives CASSLVQYNTEAFF.

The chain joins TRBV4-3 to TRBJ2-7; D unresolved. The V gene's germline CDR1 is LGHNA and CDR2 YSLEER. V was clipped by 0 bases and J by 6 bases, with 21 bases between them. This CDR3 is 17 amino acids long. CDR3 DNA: TGCGCCAGCAGCCAAGATAGAGCCTTAGACTTTGGCCTCGAGCAGTACTTC. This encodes CASSQDRALDFGLEQYF.

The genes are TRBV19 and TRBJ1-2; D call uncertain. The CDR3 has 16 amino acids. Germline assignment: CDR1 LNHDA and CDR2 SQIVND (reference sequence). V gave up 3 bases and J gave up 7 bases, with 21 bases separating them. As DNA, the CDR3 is TGTGCCAGTAGTATCGCGGAATTTTGGAGGTTTCGTGGCTACACCTTC. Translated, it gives CASSIAEFWRFRGYTF. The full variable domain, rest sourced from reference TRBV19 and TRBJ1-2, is DGGITQSPKYLFRKEGQNVTLSCEQNLNHDAMYWYRQDPGQGLRLIYYSQIVNDFQKGDIAEGYSVSREKKESFPLTVTSAQKNPTAFYLCASSIAEFWRFRGYTFGSGTRLTVV.

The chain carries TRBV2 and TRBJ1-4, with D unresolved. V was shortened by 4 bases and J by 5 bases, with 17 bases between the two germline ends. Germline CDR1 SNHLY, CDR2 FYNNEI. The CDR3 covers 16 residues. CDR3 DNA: TGTGCCAGCAGTGCCCCCTTTCCCGGGGAGAATGAAAAACTGTTTTTT. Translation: CASSAPFPGENEKLFF. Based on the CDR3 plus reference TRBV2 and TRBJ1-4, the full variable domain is EPEVTQTPSHQVTQMGQEVILRCVPISNHLYFYWYRQILGQKVEFLVSFYNNEISEKSEIFDDQFSVERPDGSNFTLKIRSTKLEDSAMYFCASSAPFPGENEKLFFGSGTQLSVL.

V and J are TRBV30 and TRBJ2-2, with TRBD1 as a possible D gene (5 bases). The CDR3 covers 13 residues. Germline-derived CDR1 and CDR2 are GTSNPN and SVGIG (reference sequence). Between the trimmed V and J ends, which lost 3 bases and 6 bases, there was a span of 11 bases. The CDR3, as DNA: TGTGCCTGGAGGTTAGGGGAAGCCGGGGAGCTGTTTTTT. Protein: CAWRLGEAGELFF. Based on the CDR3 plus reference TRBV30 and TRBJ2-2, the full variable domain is SQTIHQWPATLVQPVGSPLSLECTVEGTSNPNLYWYRQAAGRGLQLLFYSVGIGQISSEVPQNLSASRPQDRQFILSSKKLLLSDSGFYLCAWRLGEAGELFFGEGSRLTVL.

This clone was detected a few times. The CDR3 bases are TGTGCCAGCAGCGTAGCCATGAACACTGAAGCTTTCTTT. Protein product: CASSVAMNTEAFF. This chain uses TRBV9 with TRBJ1-1; D call uncertain. CDR3 length: 13 amino acids. Per the germline V gene, CDR1 is SGDLS and CDR2 is YYNGEE. Trimming left V 0 bases short and J 0 bases short, with 3 bases between. Combining the CDR3 with reference TRBV9 and TRBJ1-1 gives the whole variable domain DSGVTQTPKHLITATGQRVTLRCSPRSGDLSVYWYQQSLDQGLQFLIQYYNGEERAKGNILERFSAQQFPDLHSELNLSSLELGDSALYFCASSVAMNTEAFFGQGTRLTVV.

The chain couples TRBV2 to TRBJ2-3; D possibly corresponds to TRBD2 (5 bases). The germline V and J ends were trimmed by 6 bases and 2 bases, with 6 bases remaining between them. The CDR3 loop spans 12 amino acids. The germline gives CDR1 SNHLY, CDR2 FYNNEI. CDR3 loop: CASSRDTDTQYF. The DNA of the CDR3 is TGTGCCAGCAGCCGGGACACAGATACGCAGTATTTT. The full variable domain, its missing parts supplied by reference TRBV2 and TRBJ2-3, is EPEVTQTPSHQVTQMGQEVILRCVPISNHLYFYWYRQILGQKVEFLVSFYNNEISEKSEIFDDQFSVERPDGSNFTLKIRSTKLEDSAMYFCASSRDTDTQYFGPGTRLTVL.

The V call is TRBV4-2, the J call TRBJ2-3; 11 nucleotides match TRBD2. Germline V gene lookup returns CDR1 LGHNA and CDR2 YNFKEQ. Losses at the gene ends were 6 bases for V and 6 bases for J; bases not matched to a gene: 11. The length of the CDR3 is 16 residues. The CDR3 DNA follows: TGTGCCAGCAGGCACCTAGCGGGGGGAGGGAAGGATACGCAGTATTTT. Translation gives CASRHLAGGGKDTQYF.

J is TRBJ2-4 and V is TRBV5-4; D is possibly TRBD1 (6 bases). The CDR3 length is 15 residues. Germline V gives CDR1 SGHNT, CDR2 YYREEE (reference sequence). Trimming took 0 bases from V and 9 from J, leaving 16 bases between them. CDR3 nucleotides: TGTGCCAGCAGCTTGGCCCAGGGGCTAGCAAGCATTCAGTACTTC. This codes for CASSLAQGLASIQYF. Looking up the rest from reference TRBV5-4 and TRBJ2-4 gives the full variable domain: ETGVTQSPTHLIKTRGQQVTLRCSSQSGHNTVSWYQQALGQGPQFIFQYYREEENGRGNFPPRFSGLQFPNYSSELNVNALELDDSALYLCASSLAQGLASIQYFGAGTRLSVL.

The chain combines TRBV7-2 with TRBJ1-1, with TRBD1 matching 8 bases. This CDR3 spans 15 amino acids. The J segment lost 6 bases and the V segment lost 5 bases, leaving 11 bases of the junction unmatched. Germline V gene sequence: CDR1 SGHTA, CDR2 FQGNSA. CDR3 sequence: CASSNLPDRGPEAFF. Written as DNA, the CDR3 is TGTGCCAGCAGCAATTTGCCAGACAGGGGTCCTGAAGCTTTCTTT.

The DNA for the CDR3 is TGTGCCAGCAGTTTGAACAGTCCTAATGAGCAGTTCTTC. This codes for CASSLNSPNEQFF. The V gene is TRBV28, the J gene TRBJ2-1; D call uncertain. Trimming removed 3 bases from V and 7 bases from J, with 10 bases in between. CDR3 length: 13 amino acids. Germline V gene lookup returns CDR1 MDHEN and CDR2 SYDVKM.

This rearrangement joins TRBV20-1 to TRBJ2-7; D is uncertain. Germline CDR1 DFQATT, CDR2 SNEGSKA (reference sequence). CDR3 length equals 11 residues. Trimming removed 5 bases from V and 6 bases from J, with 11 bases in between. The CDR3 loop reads CSAPLKLEQYF. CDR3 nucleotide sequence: TGCAGTGCTCCTCTGAAGCTCGAGCAGTACTTC.

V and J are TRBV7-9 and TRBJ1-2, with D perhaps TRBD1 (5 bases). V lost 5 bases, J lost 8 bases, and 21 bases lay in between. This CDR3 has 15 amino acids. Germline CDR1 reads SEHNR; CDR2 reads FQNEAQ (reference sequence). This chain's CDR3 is CASSPTDRSIGGYTF. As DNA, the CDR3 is TGTGCCAGCAGCCCGACAGATCGGTCGATTGGCGGCTACACCTTC.

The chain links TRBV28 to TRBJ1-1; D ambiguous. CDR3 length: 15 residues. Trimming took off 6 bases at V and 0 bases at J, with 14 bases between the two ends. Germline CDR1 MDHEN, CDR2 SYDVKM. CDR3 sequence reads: CASRGSGRVNTEAFF. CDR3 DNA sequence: TGTGCCAGCAGGGGCTCCGGGAGGGTGAACACTGAAGCTTTCTTT.

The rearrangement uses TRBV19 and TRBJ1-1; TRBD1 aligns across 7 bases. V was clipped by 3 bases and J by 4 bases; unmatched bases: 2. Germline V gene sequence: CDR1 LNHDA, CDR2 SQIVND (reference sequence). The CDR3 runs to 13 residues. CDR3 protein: CASSIRGFTEAFF. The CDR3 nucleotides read TGTGCCAGTAGTATCAGGGGGTTCACTGAAGCTTTCTTT.

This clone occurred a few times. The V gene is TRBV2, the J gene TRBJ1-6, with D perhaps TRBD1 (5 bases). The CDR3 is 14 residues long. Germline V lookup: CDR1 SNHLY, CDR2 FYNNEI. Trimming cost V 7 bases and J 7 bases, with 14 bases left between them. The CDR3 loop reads CASTTGTLNSPLHF. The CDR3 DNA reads TGTGCCAGCACTACAGGAACCCTAAATTCACCCCTCCACTTT.